What follows are 30 T cell receptor beta chains derived from one specimen sequenced in a study of T cells in Graves' hyperthyroidism and ophthalmopathy (dated by TCRdb to the late 2010s). Preparation of the library involved multiplex PCR. Sequencing was performed on an Illumina HiSeq 2000. TCR beta CDR3 regions were amplified from RNA transcripts. The first round of RT-PCR for the TCR CDR3 was performed with the HTBI primer set and the Qiagen OneStep RT-PCR kit. TCRdb trimmed the raw reads at Q25, called clones with MiXCR and kept productive beta chains. Rows with a matching CDR3 protein are joined into one entry that keeps the most common DNA and genes. The sample table records around 300,000 distinct CDR3 sequences; over 12% of these occur just once. 30% to 35% of the sample is held by the ten biggest clonotypes. Sequencing used blood. Receptors were obtained from a woman aged 45-59 years with Graves' hyperthyroidism that later progressed to Graves' ophthalmopathy.

This clonotype occurred many times. The rearrangement links TRBV2 to TRBJ2-3; D might be TRBD1 (5 bases). The V end lost 4 bases, the J end lost 4 bases, and 12 bases lay between the germline ends. CDR3 length: 14 amino acids. CDR1 and CDR2 (germline): SNHLY, FYNNEI. The DNA of the CDR3 is TGTGCCAGCAGTGTGTCCAGGGCCCCAGATACGCAGTATTTT. This translates into CASSVSRAPDTQYF.

This clonotype showed up many times. The chain is built from TRBV12-3 or TRBV12-4 and TRBJ2-2; TRBD1 agrees at 8 bases. This CDR3 is 14 amino acids long. CDR3: CADRQGSPLGELFF. The CDR3 bases are TGTGCAGATAGACAGGGGTCCCCCCTCGGGGAGCTGTTTTTT.

In this sample, this clonotype turned up a few times. A read error may be the cause here, since a much bigger clone is one base away. This chain uses TRBV2 with TRBJ2-7; a weak D match, TRBD2 (5 bases). This CDR3 has 13 amino acids. CDR1 is SNHLY, CDR2 FYNNEI, per germline. Trimming pared 3 bases from V and 6 bases from J, leaving 12 bases between. The chain's CDR3 is CASSELEGGEQYF. The CDR3 DNA reads as TGTGCCAGCAGTGAGCTAGAGGGTGGCGAGCAGTACTTC.

This clonotype was found many times. The V call is TRBV12-3 or TRBV12-4, the J call TRBJ2-1, with D hard to call. The V and J ends lost 6 bases and 4 bases respectively, with 10 bases between them. CDR3 length: 13 amino acids. CDR3 nucleotide sequence: TGTGCCAGCAGAACTACCTTATACAATGAGCAGTTCTTC. Its translation: CASRTTLYNEQFF.

The table lists this clonotype with many counts. This rearrangement joins TRBV28 to TRBJ2-2, with 12 bases fitting TRBD1. Losses at the gene ends were 6 bases for V and 7 bases for J; bases not matched to a gene: 18. The CDR3 extends over 19 amino acids. CDR1 and CDR2 from the germline V gene are MDHEN and SYDVKM. The CDR3, as DNA: TGTGCCAGCAGACATTCCGGGACAGGGGGCAGGGGGGTTGGCGGGGAGCTGTTTTTT. This codes for CASRHSGTGGRGVGGELFF.

This clonotype was counted between two and nine times. The rearrangement joins TRBV9 to TRBJ2-6; the match to TRBD1 covers 7 bases. In germline, CDR1 is SGDLS, CDR2 YYNGEE. The V and J ends lost 2 bases and 0 bases, in that order; junction bases with no gene match: 5. The CDR3 contains 17 residues. The DNA for the CDR3 is TGTGCCAGCAGCGTTAGGGACAGCATCTCTGGGGCCAACGTCCTGACTTTC. Translated, it gives CASSVRDSISGANVLTF.

With regard to this clonotype: Compared with germline, one end of the junction differs, possibly owing to a read error. The V and J genes are TRBV7-9 and TRBJ1-1; D ambiguous. The CDR3 consists of 14 residues. The V gene's germline CDR1 is SEHNR and CDR2 FQNEAQ (reference sequence). The CDR3: CASSPGGVAAEALF. In DNA form, the CDR3 reads TGTGCCAGCAGCCCGGGTGGGGTAGCGGCTGAAGCTCTCTTT.

This clonotype was counted at least ten times. This sequence joins TRBV6-1 and TRBJ1-5; 7 bases agree with TRBD1. CDR3 size: 18 residues. V gave up 1 base and J gave up 2 bases; unmatched junction bases: 11. The V gene's germline CDR1 is MNHNS and CDR2 SASEGT. The CDR3 loop is CASSEDRGFGIGNQPQHF. The DNA for the CDR3 is TGTGCCAGCAGTGAAGACAGGGGCTTCGGTATCGGCAATCAGCCCCAGCATTTT.

The chain joins TRBV6-6 to TRBJ2-1; no clear D. This CDR3 spans 18 amino acids. Germline-derived CDR1 and CDR2 are MNHNY and SVGAGI (reference sequence). Trimming left V 0 bases short and J 1 base short, with 16 bases between. As DNA, the CDR3 is TGTGCCAGCAGTTACTCGCCCGTAGGCAGGAGTTCCTACAATGAGCAGTTCTTC. As protein: CASSYSPVGRSSYNEQFF.

This clonotype was seen ten or more times. The chain combines TRBV20-1 with TRBJ2-1; D is perhaps TRBD1 or TRBD2 (5 bases each). The CDR3 is 17 amino acids. V gave up 5 bases and J gave up 6 bases, with 26 bases separating them. The germline V gene has CDR1 DFQATT and CDR2 SNEGSKA (reference sequence). In nucleotides, the CDR3 is TGCAGTGCTTTCCTGGGGGAAGGCAGGGCGGCTACCAATGAGCAGTTCTTC. Amino acids: CSAFLGEGRAATNEQFF.

In its sample, this clonotype was seen many times. The rearrangement links TRBV7-2 to TRBJ1-2; TRBD1 matches at 8 bases. The ends lost 5 bases at V and 4 bases at J; junction bases unmatched: 9. The CDR3 extends over 15 amino acids. CDR1 is SGHTA, CDR2 FQGNSA, per germline. As DNA, the CDR3 is TGTGCCAGCAGCACAGGACAGGGCGCGCTCTATGGCTACACCTTC. Its protein is CASSTGQGALYGYTF.

In its sample, this clonotype was seen many times. The chain is built from TRBV28 and TRBJ2-7; D is possibly TRBD1 (5 bases). This CDR3 is 13 amino acids long. The germline V gene has CDR1 MDHEN and CDR2 SYDVKM. V lost 6 bases and J 2 bases, leaving 11 bases between the germline ends. CDR3 residues: CASRAGPAYEQYF. In DNA, the CDR3 is TGTGCCAGCAGGGCAGGGCCAGCCTACGAGCAGTACTTC.

The CDR3 coding sequence is TGCAGTGCTAGAAATACTAGGAGGGAGCTGTTTTTT. It is translated as CSARNTRRELFF. J is TRBJ2-2 and V is TRBV20-1; D is possibly TRBD2 (5 bases). The CDR3 runs 12 residues. Germline CDR1 DFQATT, CDR2 SNEGSKA (reference sequence). V lost 2 bases and J lost 9, with 10 bases in between.

This clonotype was counted ten times or more. The rearrangement links TRBV5-1 to TRBJ2-1; 14 nucleotides agree with TRBD2. CDR1 and CDR2 (germline): SGHRS, YFSETQ. V shed 4 bases and J 8 bases; nucleotides not matched to a gene: 5. This CDR3 has 15 amino acids. Here the CDR3 DNA reads TGCGCCAGCAGCCCGGGACTAGCGGGAGTGGATGAGCAGTTCTTC. This gives the protein CASSPGLAGVDEQFF.

This clonotype was seen ten or more times. The chain combines TRBV11-3 with TRBJ2-1; maybe TRBD2 (5 bases). This CDR3 is built from 16 residues. V lost 5 bases to trimming and J lost 0 bases, with 14 bases between them. Looked up from germline, CDR1 is SGHNT and CDR2 is YENEEA. The DNA of the CDR3 is TGTGCCAGCAGCGTCCGTGACGCGGGCTCCTACAATGAGCAGTTCTTC. This gives the protein CASSVRDAGSYNEQFF.

This clonotype has just a few counts. Just one base apart from a much larger clone, this may be a read error. The chain joins TRBV3-1 to TRBJ1-1, with TRBD1 as a possible D gene (6 bases). The CDR3 spans 15 residues. Germline values: CDR1 LGHDT, CDR2 YNNKEL (reference sequence). The CDR3 region is CANSQVGRGNTEAFF. The CDR3 DNA follows: TGTGCCAACAGCCAAGTAGGCAGGGGAAACACTGAAGCTTTCTTT.

In this sample, this clonotype turned up many times. Germline and junction disagree at one end, which may indicate a read error. The chain's CDR3 is CANSPTSGYTGELFF. The CDR3 DNA reads as TGTGCCAACAGTCCTACTAGCGGCTACACCGGGGAGCTGTTTTTT. The V call is TRBV12-3 or TRBV12-4, the J call TRBJ2-2, with TRBD2 identical over 8 bases. There are 15 residues in the CDR3.

The chain carries TRBV2 and TRBJ2-2; D ambiguous. V dropped 11 bases and J dropped 3 bases, with 19 bases sitting between them. There are 15 residues in the CDR3. The germline CDR1 and CDR2 sequences are SNHLY and FYNNEI. CDR3 in amino acids: CAHKADPIHTGELFF. The CDR3 DNA is TGTGCCCACAAGGCAGACCCTATACACACCGGGGAGCTGTTTTTT.

This clonotype came up many times. The chain carries TRBV20-1 and TRBJ1-2; D gene ambiguous. V gave up 3 bases and J gave up 3 bases, with 8 bases separating them. Germline V lookup: CDR1 DFQATT, CDR2 SNEGSKA (reference sequence). The CDR3 length is 12 residues. CDR3 in DNA: TGCAGTGCTAGGGACTCCTACTATGGCTACACCTTC. Protein sequence: CSARDSYYGYTF.

This clonotype was seen repeatedly, ten times or more. The chain uses TRBV7-6 and TRBJ2-7; 7 bases line up with TRBD2. The length of the CDR3 is 15 residues. Germline CDR1 reads SGHVS; CDR2 reads FNYEAQ. The trim removed 0 bases at V and 4 bases at J, leaving 6 bases unmatched. The CDR3 nucleotides read TGTGCCAGCAGCTTAGCGGCGGGAGCCGGTTACGAGCAGTACTTC. It specifies CASSLAAGAGYEQYF. Together with reference TRBV7-6 and TRBJ2-7, the CDR3 gives the full variable domain: GAGVSQSPRYKVTKRGQDVALRCDPISGHVSLYWYRQALGQGPEFLTYFNYEAQQDKSGLPNDRFSAERPEGSISTLTIQRTEQRDSAMYRCASSLAAGAGYEQYFGPGTRLTVT.

This clonotype was seen many times. As DNA, the CDR3 is TGTGCCAGTAGTATCGACAGGCGAGATGGCTACACCTTC. It encodes CASSIDRRDGYTF. The chain combines TRBV19 with TRBJ1-2; possibly TRBD1 for D (6 bases). V was pared by 3 bases and J by 6 bases, with 11 bases between. From germline, CDR1 is LNHDA and CDR2 SQIVND (reference sequence). The CDR3 totals 13 residues.

This clonotype was recorded at least ten times. The chain has TRBV28 and TRBJ2-7; D uncertain. This CDR3 region has 14 residues. V was shortened by 6 bases and J by 7 bases, with 19 bases between the two germline ends. Per the germline V gene, CDR1 is MDHEN and CDR2 is SYDVKM. The CDR3 sequence: CASSPGSGWGEQYF. The DNA for the CDR3 is TGTGCCAGCAGCCCCGGTTCGGGTTGGGGAGAGCAGTACTTC.

This clonotype was seen more than once but under ten times. The V and J genes are TRBV19 and TRBJ2-2; D remains unclear. Germline CDR1 is LNHDA and CDR2 is SQIVND (reference sequence). The germline V and J ends were trimmed by 5 bases and 1 base, with 8 bases remaining between them. This CDR3 contains 14 residues. The CDR3 DNA follows: TGTGCCAGTAGTGGCACGGTGAACACCGGGGAGCTGTTTTTT. It codes for CASSGTVNTGELFF.

This sequence joins TRBV29-1 and TRBJ1-2; 7 nucleotides align to TRBD1. CDR3 length: 12 residues. Germline values: CDR1 SQVTM, CDR2 ANQGSEA. With 3 bases clipped from V and 7 bases from J, the junction kept 5 bases outside the gene matches. The CDR3 is CSVERGQGGYTF. The CDR3 nucleotides read TGCAGCGTTGAGAGGGGGCAAGGTGGCTACACCTTC.

Many counts were recorded for this clonotype. The rearrangement links TRBV7-8 to TRBJ1-1; no clear D. The CDR3 has 13 residues. V was cut by 2 bases and J by 3 bases, with 7 bases left in between. Germline values: CDR1 SGHVS, CDR2 FQNEAQ. The CDR3 is CASSLTRDTEAFF. The CDR3 DNA reads as TGTGCCAGCAGCTTAACACGGGACACTGAAGCTTTCTTT.

This clonotype appeared a few times. The V and J genes are TRBV5-1 and TRBJ2-2, with D unresolved. V was pared by 0 bases and J by 5 bases, with 5 bases between. CDR1 and CDR2 from the germline V gene are SGHRS and YFSETQ. The CDR3 is 13 amino acids. In DNA form, the CDR3 reads TGCGCCAGCAGCTTGGACAGAACCGGGGAGCTGTTTTTT. Protein sequence: CASSLDRTGELFF.

This clonotype has a count of ten or more. The CDR3 reads CASRGYSGSSYNEQFF. The DNA of the CDR3 is TGTGCCAGCAGGGGATATAGCGGGAGTTCTTACAATGAGCAGTTCTTC. The J gene is TRBJ2-1, the V gene TRBV12-3 or TRBV12-4, with 9 bases that match TRBD2. The CDR3 has 16 residues. V lost 6 bases, J lost 4 bases, and 10 bases stayed unmatched.

Ten or more counts support this clonotype. The rearrangement uses TRBV28 and TRBJ2-5, with a weak D call TRBD2 (5 bases). This CDR3 is built from 16 residues. The germline V gene has CDR1 MDHEN and CDR2 SYDVKM. V lost 5 bases, J lost 2 bases, and 18 bases lay in between. The CDR3 DNA reads TGTGCCAGCAGTCGGGAAATGGCCGGCGCTCAAGAGACCCAGTACTTC. Protein product: CASSREMAGAQETQYF.

This clonotype was picked up many times. The gene calls are TRBV5-1 and TRBJ2-2; TRBD1 aligns across 10 bases. The CDR3 totals 16 residues. Trimming cost V 4 bases and J 2 bases; bases outside gene matches: 5. CDR1 and CDR2 (germline): SGHRS, YFSETQ. The CDR3 spells CASSKGQGSNTGELFF. CDR3 nucleotide sequence: TGCGCCAGCAGCAAGGGACAGGGGAGTAACACCGGGGAGCTGTTTTTT.

This clonotype has ten or more counts. The chain uses TRBV28 and TRBJ2-1; TRBD2 matches at 7 bases. Per the germline V gene, CDR1 is MDHEN and CDR2 is SYDVKM. The trim removed 5 bases at V and 13 bases at J, leaving 17 bases unmatched. This CDR3 has 15 amino acids. DNA of the CDR3: TGTGCCAGCAGTAACCTCGGTTACGCCGGGACTAATCAGTTCTTC. Protein: CASSNLGYAGTNQFF.